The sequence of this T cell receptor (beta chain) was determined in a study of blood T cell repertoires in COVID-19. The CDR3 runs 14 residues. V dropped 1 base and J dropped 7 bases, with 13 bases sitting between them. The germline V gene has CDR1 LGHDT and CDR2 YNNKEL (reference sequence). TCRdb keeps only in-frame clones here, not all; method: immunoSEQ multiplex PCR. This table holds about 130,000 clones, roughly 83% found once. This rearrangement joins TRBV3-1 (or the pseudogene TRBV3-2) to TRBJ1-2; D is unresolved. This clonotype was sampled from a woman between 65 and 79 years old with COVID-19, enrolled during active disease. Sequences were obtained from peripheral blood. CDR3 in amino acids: CASSQGPQFPGYTF. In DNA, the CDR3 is TGTGCCAGCAGCCAAGGGCCACAGTTTCCTGGCTACACCTTC.